This TCR beta chain is from a study of regulatory T cells in long-lasting Graves disease. Study-wide findings and caveats: Because few samples were included, accuracy may have been lower. Those with persistent disease had in common more public clonotypes (about 3,000) than new patients (966). Newly diagnosed Graves' patients exceeded persistent ones in TCR diversity. Persistent disease was characterized by preferential usage of TRBV28, TRBJ1-2 and TRBJ2-5.

In its sample, this clonotype was seen many times. As yet, its antigen is unknown. Building of the TCR beta libraries involved iRepertoire HTBI primers and Arm-PCR of CDR3 regions. TCRdb recomputed calls from the multiplex PCR reads with MiXCR, one row per CDR3 protein. The sample includes roughly 380,000 distinct CDR3 sequences, roughly a sixth of them seen just once. The CDR3 totals 13 residues. V was clipped by 4 bases and J by 8 bases, with 14 bases between them. Germline CDR1 MNHNS, CDR2 SASEGT. This sample's time point: newly diagnosed GD, antithyroid drugs for less than 3 months. Scientists built the TCR library using RNA that was extracted from PBMCs.

The chain recombines TRBV6-1 with TRBJ1-1; D uncertain. The clonotype comes from a female donor with Graves disease. The source was peripheral blood mononuclear cells (PBMCs), collected at new diagnosis, from a patient treated with antithyroid drugs. The CDR3 protein is CASSGTRTWEAFF. DNA of the CDR3: TGTGCCAGCAGTGGGACTAGAACATGGGAAGCTTTCTTT.